The source of this TCR beta chain is a study of CD8+CD57+ T cells in acquired aplastic anemia (dated by TCRdb to 2016 to 2019). Background on the whole study: Extracted DNA from sorted CD4+ and CD8+ cells averaged 3.2 ug, ranging from roughly 0.17 to 27.4 ug.

Deletion took 5 bases off V and 3 bases off J, with a span of 11 bases between the germline ends. The germline V gene sets CDR1 to SQVTM and CDR2 to ANQGSEA. Spanning cysteine to phenylalanine, the CDR3 consists of 12 amino acids. The sequence is cut down to CDR3 DNA, 36 bases in frame from base 1. General study outcomes and caveats: Patients and healthy controls showed no significant difference in CD8+ Simpson's diversity (P=0.060). Some 31 CD8+ CDR3 sequences were shared between patients and controls but appeared highly expressed in patients and within their immunodominant clones.

With regard to this clonotype: Its target antigen remains unknown. No base quality information exists; no much larger clone differs at one position.

TCR repertoires of sorted CD4+ and CD8+ blood T cells from severe aplastic anemia patients and healthy subjects were deep-sequenced in the study. Ficoll-Paque density gradient centrifugation was used to isolate peripheral blood mononuclear cells. Before DNA extraction, CD4+ and CD8+ T cells were sorted with FACS or magnetic beads. TCR beta VDJ combination and CDR3 sequence profiling used genomic DNA as the template. An Illumina HiSeq 2000 was used for TCR repertoire sequencing. The source study handled its data this way. Repertoire assessment relied on Simpson's diversity index, CDR3 size and DJ length profiles, and TRBV/TRBJ rearrangement plots. The immunodominant clone was defined as the most abundant DNA sequence in deep sequencing data. CDR3 amino acid sequences were checked for sharing across subjects and were also compared against the VDJdb database and published repertoires. The public reads were quality trimmed at Q25 with fastp and then assembled into clones with MiXCR by TCRdb, keeping productive beta chains. Every entry covers one CDR3 protein and lists the most common genes and DNA from its rows. V and J calls and clone size were set by TCRdb, not the authors. In this sample the table shows 200,000 or so distinct CDR3 sequences, around 65% of which occur a single time. About 45% of the sample is taken by the ten largest.

The rearrangement combines TRBV29-1 with TRBJ2-7, with the D call tentatively TRBD1 or TRBD2, each fitting 5 bases. This receptor was identified in a human donor with severe aplastic anemia or a healthy control (not recorded which). The sample was sorted CD4+, CD8+, or CD8+CD57+ T cells (not recorded which) from PBMCs. The bases read TGCAGCGTTAAAGGGGACGGCTACGAGCAGTACTTC. It translates as CSVKGDGYEQYF.